This T cell receptor beta chain appears in the sequencing data of a study of cytomegalovirus exposure and HLA in healthy donors. This clone occurred a few times. 13 Jbeta primers and 60 Vbeta primers were used for the PCR. Profiling relied on immunoSEQ multiplex PCR, and the TCRdb table lists in-frame clones only, not all of them. The data contain fewer than 140,000 clones, 80% to 90% of them singletons. Germline CDR1 MNHEY, CDR2 SVGAGI. The V and J ends lost 9 bases and 8 bases respectively, with 16 bases between them. The CDR3 totals 12 residues. Sample: PBMCs. This TCR came from a man aged 50 to 59 in good health and CMV-seronegative. The J gene is TRBJ1-2, the V gene TRBV6-5; D remains ambiguous. The CDR3 DNA is TGTGCCAGTAGACGGGGAATGACGGGCTACACCTTC. The encoded protein is CASRRGMTGYTF.